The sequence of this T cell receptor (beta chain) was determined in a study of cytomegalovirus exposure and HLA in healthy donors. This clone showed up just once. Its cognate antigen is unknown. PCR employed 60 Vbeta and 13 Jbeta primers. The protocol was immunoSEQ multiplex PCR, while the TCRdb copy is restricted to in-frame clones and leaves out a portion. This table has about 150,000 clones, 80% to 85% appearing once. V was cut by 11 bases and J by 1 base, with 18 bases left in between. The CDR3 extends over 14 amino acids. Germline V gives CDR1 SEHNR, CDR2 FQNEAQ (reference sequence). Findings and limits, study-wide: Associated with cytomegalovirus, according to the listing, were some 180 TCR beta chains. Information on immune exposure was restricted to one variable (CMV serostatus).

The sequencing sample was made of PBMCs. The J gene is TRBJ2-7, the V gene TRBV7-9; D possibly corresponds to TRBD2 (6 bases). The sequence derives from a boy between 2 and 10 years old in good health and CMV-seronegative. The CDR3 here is CAWDGTSGSYEQYF. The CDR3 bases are TGTGCCTGGGATGGGACTTCGGGGTCCTACGAGCAGTACTTC.